This entry describes one T cell receptor (beta chain). Germline V gene lookup returns CDR1 SGHVS and CDR2 FNYEAQ. CDR3 length: 15 residues. Trimming took off 2 bases at V and 6 bases at J, with 17 bases between the two ends. Clones were sequenced by immunoSEQ multiplex PCR, and TCRdb holds only the in-frame ones, with some missing. Among 30,000 to 35,000 clones, around nine tenths were seen once, and the ten largest hold around 11%. These data come from a study of T cell changes during pregnancy in multiple sclerosis. This chain connects TRBV7-6 to TRBJ2-7; perhaps TRBD2 as D (5 bases). This sequence originates from a female donor with multiple sclerosis, enrolled in a pregnancy study. This specimen consisted of CD8+ T cells from peripheral blood mononuclear cells, obtained before pregnancy. CDR3 sequence: CASSLPSEGLGEQYF. The CDR3 DNA is TGTGCCAGCAGCTTACCATCCGAGGGTTTAGGCGAGCAGTACTTC.